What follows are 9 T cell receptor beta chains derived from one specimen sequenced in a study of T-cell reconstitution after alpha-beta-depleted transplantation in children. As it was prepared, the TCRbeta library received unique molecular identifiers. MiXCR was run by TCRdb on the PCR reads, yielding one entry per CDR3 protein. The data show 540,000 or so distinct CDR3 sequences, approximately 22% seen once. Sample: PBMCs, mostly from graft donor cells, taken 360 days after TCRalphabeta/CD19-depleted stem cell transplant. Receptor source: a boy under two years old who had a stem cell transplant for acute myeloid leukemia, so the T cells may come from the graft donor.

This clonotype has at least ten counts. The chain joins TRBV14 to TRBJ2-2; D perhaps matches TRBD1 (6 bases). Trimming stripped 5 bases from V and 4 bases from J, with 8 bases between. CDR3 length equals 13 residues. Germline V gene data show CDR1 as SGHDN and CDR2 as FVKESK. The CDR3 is CASSTGPTGELFF. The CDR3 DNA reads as TGTGCCAGCAGCACAGGGCCCACCGGGGAGCTGTTTTTT. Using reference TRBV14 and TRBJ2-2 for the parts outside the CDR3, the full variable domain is EAGVTQFPSHSVIEKGQTVTLRCDPISGHDNLYWYRRVMGKEIKFLLHFVKESKQDESGMPNNRFLAERTGGTYSTLKVQPAELEDSGVYFCASSTGPTGELFFGEGSRLTVL.

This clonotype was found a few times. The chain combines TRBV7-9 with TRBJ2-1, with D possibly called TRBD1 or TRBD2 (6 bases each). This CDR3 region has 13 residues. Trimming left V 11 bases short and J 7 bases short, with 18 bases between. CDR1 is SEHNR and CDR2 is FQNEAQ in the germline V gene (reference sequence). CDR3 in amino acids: CALLGGPGNEQFF. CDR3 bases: TGTGCCCTACTAGGGGGGCCAGGGAATGAGCAGTTCTTC.

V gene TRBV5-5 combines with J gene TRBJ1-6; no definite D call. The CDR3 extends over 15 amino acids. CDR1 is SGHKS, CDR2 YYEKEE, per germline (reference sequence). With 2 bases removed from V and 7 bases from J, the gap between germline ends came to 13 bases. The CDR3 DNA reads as TGTGCCAGCAGCTTTGAGACAAACCGGAATTCACCCCTCCACTTT. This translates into CASSFETNRNSPLHF.

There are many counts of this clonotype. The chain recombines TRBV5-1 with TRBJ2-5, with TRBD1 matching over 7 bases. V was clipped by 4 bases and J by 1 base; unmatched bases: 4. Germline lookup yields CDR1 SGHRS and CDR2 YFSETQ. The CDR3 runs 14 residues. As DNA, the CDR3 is TGCGCCAGCAGCATGACAGGGACCCAAGAGACCCAGTACTTC. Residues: CASSMTGTQETQYF.

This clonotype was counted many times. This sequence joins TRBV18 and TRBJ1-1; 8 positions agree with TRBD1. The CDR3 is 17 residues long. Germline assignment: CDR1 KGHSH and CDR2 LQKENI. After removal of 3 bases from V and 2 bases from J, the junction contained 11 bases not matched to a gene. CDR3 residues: CASSPYYGTGGNTEAFF. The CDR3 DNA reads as TGTGCCAGCTCACCCTACTACGGGACAGGAGGAAACACTGAAGCTTTCTTT.

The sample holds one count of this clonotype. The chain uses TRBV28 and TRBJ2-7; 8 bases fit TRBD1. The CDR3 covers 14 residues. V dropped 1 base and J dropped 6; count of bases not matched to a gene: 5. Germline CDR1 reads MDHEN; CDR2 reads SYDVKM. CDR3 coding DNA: TGTGCCAGCAGTTTATCAGGGGGCTATTTCGAGCAGTACGTC. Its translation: CASSLSGGYFEQYV.

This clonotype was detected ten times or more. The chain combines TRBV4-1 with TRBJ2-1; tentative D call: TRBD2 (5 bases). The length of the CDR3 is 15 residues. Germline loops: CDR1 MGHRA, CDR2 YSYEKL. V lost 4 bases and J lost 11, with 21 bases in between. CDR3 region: CASSLSRAESVKQFF. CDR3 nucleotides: TGCGCCAGCAGCCTCTCTCGAGCGGAGAGCGTTAAGCAGTTCTTC.

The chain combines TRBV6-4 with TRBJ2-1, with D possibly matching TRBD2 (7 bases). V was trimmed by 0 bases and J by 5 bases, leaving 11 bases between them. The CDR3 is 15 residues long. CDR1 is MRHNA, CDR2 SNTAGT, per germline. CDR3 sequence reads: CASSDSTGGNNEQFF. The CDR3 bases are TGTGCCAGCAGTGACTCGACGGGGGGCAACAATGAGCAGTTCTTC.

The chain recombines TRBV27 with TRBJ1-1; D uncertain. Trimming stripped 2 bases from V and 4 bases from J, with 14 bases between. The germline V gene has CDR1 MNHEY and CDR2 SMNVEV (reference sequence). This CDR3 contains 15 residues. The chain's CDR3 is CASSLLPPWITEAFF. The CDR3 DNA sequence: TGTGCCAGCAGTTTACTGCCTCCCTGGATCACTGAAGCTTTCTTT.